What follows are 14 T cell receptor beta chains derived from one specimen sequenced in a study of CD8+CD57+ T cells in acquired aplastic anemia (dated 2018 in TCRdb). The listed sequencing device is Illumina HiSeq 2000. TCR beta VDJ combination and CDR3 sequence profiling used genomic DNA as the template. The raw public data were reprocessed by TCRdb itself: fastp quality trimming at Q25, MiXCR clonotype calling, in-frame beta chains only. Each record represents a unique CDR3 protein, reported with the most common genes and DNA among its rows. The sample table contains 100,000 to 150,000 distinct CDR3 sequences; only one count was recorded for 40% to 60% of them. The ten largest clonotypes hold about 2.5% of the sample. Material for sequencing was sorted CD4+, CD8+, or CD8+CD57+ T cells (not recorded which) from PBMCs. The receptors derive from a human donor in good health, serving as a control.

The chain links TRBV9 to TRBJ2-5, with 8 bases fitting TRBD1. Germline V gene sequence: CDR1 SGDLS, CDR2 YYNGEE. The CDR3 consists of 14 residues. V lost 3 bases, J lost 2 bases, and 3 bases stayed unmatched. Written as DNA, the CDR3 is TGTGCCAGCAGCGCTCAGGGGGCTCAAGAGACCCAGTACTTC. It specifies CASSAQGAQETQYF.

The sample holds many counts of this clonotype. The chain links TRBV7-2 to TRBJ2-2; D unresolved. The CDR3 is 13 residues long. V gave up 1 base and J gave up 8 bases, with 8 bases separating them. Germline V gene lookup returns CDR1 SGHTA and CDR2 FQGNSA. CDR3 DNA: TGTGCCAGCAGCTTAGGGCGAGGTGGGGAGCTGTTTTTT. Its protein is CASSLGRGGELFF.

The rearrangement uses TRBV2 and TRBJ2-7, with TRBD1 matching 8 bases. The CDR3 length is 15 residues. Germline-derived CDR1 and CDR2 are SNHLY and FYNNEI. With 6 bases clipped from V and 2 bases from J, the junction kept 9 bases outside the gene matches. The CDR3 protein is CASSDFGQGPYEQYF. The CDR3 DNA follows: TGTGCCAGCAGCGACTTCGGACAGGGCCCCTACGAGCAGTACTTC.

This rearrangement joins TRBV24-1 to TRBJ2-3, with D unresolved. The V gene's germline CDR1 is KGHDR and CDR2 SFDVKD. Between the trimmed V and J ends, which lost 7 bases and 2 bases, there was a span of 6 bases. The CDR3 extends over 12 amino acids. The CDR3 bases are TGTGCCACCAGCTCGGTCACAGATACGCAGTATTTT. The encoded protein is CATSSVTDTQYF.

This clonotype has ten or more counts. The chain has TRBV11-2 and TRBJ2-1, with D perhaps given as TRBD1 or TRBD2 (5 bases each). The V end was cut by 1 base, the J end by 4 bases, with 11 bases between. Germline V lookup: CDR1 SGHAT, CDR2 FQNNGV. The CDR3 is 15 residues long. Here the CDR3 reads CASSLGGFNYNEQFF. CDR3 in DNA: TGTGCCAGCAGCTTAGGGGGGTTTAATTACAATGAGCAGTTCTTC. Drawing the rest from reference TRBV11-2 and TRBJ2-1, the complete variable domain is EAGVAQSPRYKIIEKRQSVAFWCNPISGHATLYWYQQILGQGPKLLIQFQNNGVVDDSQLPKDRFSAERLKGVDSTLKIQPAKLEDSAVYLCASSLGGFNYNEQFFGPGTRLTVL.

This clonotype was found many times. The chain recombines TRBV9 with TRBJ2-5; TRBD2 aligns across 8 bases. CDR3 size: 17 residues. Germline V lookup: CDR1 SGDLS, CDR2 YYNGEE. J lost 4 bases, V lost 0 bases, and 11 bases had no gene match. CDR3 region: CASSVGSGGGTRETQYF. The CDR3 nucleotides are TGTGCCAGCAGCGTAGGGTCGGGCGGGGGGACCAGAGAGACCCAGTACTTC.

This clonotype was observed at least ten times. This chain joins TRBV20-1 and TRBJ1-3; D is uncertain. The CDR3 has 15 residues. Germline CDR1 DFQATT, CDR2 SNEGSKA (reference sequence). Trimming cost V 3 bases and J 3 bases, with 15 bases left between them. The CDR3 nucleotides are TGCAGTGCTAGGGGAGTCCCCAGAGATGGAAACACCATATATTTT. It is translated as CSARGVPRDGNTIYF.

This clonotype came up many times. This chain's CDR3 is CASSFRQVGDTIYF. The CDR3 DNA reads as TGTGCCAGCAGCTTTCGCCAGGTTGGTGACACCATATATTTT. V is TRBV13 and J is TRBJ1-3; the D is unclear. Germline V CDR1 and CDR2: PRHDT, FYEKMQ (reference sequence). The CDR3 spans 14 residues. Between the trimmed V and J ends, which lost 3 bases and 8 bases, there was a span of 14 bases.

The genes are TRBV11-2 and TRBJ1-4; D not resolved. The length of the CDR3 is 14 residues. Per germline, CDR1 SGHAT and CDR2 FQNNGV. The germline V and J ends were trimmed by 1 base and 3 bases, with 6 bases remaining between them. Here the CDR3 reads CASSLVQANEKLFF. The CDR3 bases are TGTGCCAGCAGCTTAGTGCAGGCTAATGAAAAACTGTTTTTT.

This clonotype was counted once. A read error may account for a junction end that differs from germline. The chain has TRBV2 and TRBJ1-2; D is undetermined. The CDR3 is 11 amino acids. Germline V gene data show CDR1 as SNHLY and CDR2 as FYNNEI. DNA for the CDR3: TGTGCCAGCAGTGAAGCGCTTCGGAACTCCTTC. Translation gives CASSEALRNSF.

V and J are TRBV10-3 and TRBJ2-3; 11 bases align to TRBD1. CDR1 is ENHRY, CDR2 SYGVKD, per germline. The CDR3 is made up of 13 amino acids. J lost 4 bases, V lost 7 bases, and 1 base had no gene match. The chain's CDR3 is CAITDRGPDTQYF. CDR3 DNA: TGTGCCATCACGGACAGGGGGCCAGATACGCAGTATTTT.

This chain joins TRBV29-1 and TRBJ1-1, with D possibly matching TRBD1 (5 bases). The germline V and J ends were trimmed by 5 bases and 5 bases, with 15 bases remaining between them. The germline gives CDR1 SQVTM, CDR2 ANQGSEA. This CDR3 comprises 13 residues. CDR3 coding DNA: TGCAGCGTTCTACAGGACCCGAAGACTGAAGCTTTCTTT. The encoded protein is CSVLQDPKTEAFF. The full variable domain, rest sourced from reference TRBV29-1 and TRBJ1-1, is SAVISQKPSRDICQRGTSLTIQCQVDSQVTMMFWYRQQPGQSLTLIATANQGSEATYESGFVIDKFPISRPNLTFSTLTVSNMSPEDSSIYLCSVLQDPKTEAFFGQGTRLTVV.

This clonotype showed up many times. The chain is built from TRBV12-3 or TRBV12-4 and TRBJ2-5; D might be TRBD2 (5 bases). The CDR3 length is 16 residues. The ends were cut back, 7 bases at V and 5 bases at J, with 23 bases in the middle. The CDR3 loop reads CASTSIPPRGRETQYF. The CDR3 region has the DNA TGTGCCAGCACCTCAATCCCTCCCCGGGGTCGGGAGACCCAGTACTTC.

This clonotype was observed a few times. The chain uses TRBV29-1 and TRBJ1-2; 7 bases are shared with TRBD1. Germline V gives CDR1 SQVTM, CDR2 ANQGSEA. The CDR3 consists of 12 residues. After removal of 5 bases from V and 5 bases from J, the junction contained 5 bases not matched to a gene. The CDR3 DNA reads TGCAGCGTTAGGGACAGTTCATATGGCTACACCTTC. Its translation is CSVRDSSYGYTF.